This T cell receptor (beta chain) derives from a study of T cell responses to AZD1222 COVID-19 vaccine. Overall study context: The analysis combined second doses at about 4 or about 12 weeks. General study points: Donors in the cohort were predominantly white British and more often female, and clonal diversity was possibly underestimated. Two AZD1222 doses significantly raised spike-specific TCR breadth and depth over controls. Nearly half of the spike-specific TCRs reportedly recognize variant regions that carry no mutations.

The V gene lost 7 bases and the J gene lost 0 bases, with 13 bases spanning the gap. This CDR3 contains 14 residues. Germline CDR1 SNHLY, CDR2 FYNNEI. About this clone itself: Its antigen is still unknown.

Method: immunoSEQ multiplex PCR; TCRdb's copy keeps in-frame clones and lacks some. The table records roughly 120,000 clones, about 86% of them present only once. The receptor's source is an adult in good health. The V gene is TRBV2, the J gene TRBJ2-7; no firm D call. The material was peripheral blood, obtained on day 0 of AZD1222 vaccination. CDR3 nucleotides: TGTGCCAGCAACCTGGCGGCGATCTCCTACGAGCAGTACTTC. It codes for CASNLAAISYEQYF.